In its sample, the clone carrying this TCR beta chain was seen many times. Its target is unknown. Since the library was made to target alpha chains, this beta chain is a stray read and its abundance is not meaningful. The data were taken from a study of spatial heterogeneity in lung cancer. Findings and limits, study-wide: The number of expanded tumor alpha and beta chains correlated with mutation number. Numbers of ubiquitous and regional expanded TCRs tracked ubiquitous and regional nonsynonymous mutation counts, respectively.

Time point here: sample taken at primary tumor resection. The donor population consisted of about 75 patients with untreated, early-stage non-small cell lung cancer. In TCRdb, the 5' RACE reads were re-called with MiXCR into one record per CDR3 protein. In the table there are about 10,000 distinct CDR3 sequences, about 5.7% of which are singletons. The CDR3 runs to 12 residues. Germline CDR1 reads DFQATT; CDR2 reads SNEGSKA (reference sequence). Trimming took off 6 bases at V and 0 bases at J, with 8 bases between the two ends. The sample consisted of lung tumor tissue, taken at surgery. The sequence was collected from a male donor with early-stage non-small cell lung cancer. This rearrangement joins TRBV20-1 to TRBJ1-1; D uncertain. The CDR3 spells CSATAMNTEAFF. CDR3 in DNA: TGCAGTGCCACCGCCATGAACACTGAAGCTTTCTTT.